Below, one TCR beta chain is given with its context. The antigen remains undetermined. The source of the sample is a study of T cell responses to AZD1222 COVID-19 vaccine. Study-wide points: Among vaccine-associated CD4 TCRs, coverage spanned spike, with dominance at 160-218 and 743-854. In a largely white British group with more females than males, clonal diversity was possibly underestimated.

Generated by immunoSEQ multiplex PCR, the TCRdb table keeps only in-frame clones and is missing some. This sample has 85,000 to 100,000 clones, with approximately 89% found just once. The sequence came from an adult who received the AZD1222 COVID-19 vaccine. The sample consisted of peripheral blood, taken 28 days after the second AZD1222 dose.

This chain's CDR3 is CASSDGGAGNTIYF. In DNA form, the CDR3 reads TGTGCCAGCAGTGACGGGGGAGCTGGAAACACCATATATTTT. The rearrangement uses TRBV6-1 and TRBJ1-3, with D perhaps TRBD1 (5 bases). Germline V gene data show CDR1 as MNHNS and CDR2 as SASEGT. V was trimmed by 3 bases and J by 2 bases, leaving 8 bases between them. This CDR3 has 14 amino acids.